This T cell receptor beta chain is drawn from a study of PD-L1 blockade in urothelial cancer. Study information: Bladder-origin urothelial cancer in males described about nine tenths of the roughly 29 patients. Patients had received 0 to 3 prior chemotherapy regimens.

The method was immunoSEQ multiplex PCR; TCRdb's version includes in-frame clones alone and lacks a portion of them. The sample holds fewer than 65,000 clones, approximately 78% seen once. Documented time point: pretreatment peripheral blood. J gave up 2 bases and V 5 bases, and 7 bases lay outside the gene matches. Per the germline V gene, CDR1 is SGHNT and CDR2 is YYREEE (reference sequence). CDR3 size: 14 residues. V and J are TRBV5-4 and TRBJ2-7, with 7 bases lining up with TRBD2. The TCR was taken from an older man with urothelial cancer. Specimen: PBMCs, collected around atezolizumab (anti-PD-L1) treatment. The CDR3 DNA reads as TGTGCCAGCAGGCCAGGACTAGGCCCCTACGAGCAGTACTTC. Residues: CASRPGLGPYEQYF.